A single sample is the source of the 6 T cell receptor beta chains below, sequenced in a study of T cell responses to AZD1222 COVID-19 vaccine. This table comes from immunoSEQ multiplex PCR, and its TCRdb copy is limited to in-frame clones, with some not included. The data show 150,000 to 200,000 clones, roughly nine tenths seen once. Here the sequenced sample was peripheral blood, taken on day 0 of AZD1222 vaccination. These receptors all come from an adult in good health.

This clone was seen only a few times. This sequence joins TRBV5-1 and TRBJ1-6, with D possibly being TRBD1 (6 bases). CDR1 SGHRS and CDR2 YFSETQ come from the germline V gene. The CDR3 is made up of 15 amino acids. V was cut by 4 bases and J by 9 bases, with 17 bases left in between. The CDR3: CASSLVTGFGSPLHF. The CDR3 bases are TGCGCCAGCAGCCTTGTTACAGGGTTTGGTTCACCCCTCCACTTT.

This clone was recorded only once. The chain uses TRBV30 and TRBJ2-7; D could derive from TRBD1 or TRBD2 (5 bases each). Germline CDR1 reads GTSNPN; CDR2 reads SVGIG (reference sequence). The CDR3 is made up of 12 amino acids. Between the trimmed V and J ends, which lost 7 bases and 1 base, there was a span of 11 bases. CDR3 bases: TGTGCCTCGGGACCTAATTCCTACGAGCAGTACTTC. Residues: CASGPNSYEQYF.

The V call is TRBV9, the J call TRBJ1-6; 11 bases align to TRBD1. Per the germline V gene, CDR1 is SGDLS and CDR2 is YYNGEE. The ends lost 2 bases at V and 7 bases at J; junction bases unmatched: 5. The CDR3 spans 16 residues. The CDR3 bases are TGTGCCAGCAGCGTGAGTGGGGACAGGGGGAATTCACCCCTCCACTTT. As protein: CASSVSGDRGNSPLHF.

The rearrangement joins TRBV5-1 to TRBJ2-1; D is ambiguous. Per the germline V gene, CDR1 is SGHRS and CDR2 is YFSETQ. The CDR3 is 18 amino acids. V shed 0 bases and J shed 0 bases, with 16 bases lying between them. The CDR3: CASSLVPSAKTSYNEQFF. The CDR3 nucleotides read TGCGCCAGCAGCTTGGTACCCTCGGCGAAGACCTCCTACAATGAGCAGTTCTTC.

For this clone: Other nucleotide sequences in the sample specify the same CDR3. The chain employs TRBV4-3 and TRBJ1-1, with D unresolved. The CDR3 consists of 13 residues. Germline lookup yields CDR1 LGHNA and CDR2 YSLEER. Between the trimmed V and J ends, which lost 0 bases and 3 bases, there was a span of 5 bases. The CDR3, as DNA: TGCGCCAGCAGCCAAGAGGGTTACACTGAAGCTTTCTTT. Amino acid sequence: CASSQEGYTEAFF.

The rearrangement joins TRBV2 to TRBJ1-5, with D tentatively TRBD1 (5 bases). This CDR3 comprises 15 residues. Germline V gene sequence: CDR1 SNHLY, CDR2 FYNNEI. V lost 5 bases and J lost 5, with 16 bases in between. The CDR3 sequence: CASSPGERVDQPQHF. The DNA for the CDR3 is TGTGCCAGCAGTCCGGGGGAAAGGGTGGATCAGCCCCAGCATTTT.